The 19 T cell receptor beta chains given below trace back to one sample, sequenced in a study of cytotoxic CD8 clonotypes in ibrutinib-treated CLL. Assay: immunoSEQ multiplex PCR; the TCRdb copy retains only in-frame clones and omits some. The sample has around 300,000 clones; about 80% are singletons. The sample was PBMCs, taken before ibrutinib treatment. The source of these receptors is a human donor with chronic lymphocytic leukemia.

The V and J genes are TRBV5-5 and TRBJ2-3, with D perhaps matching TRBD2 (5 bases). The CDR3 totals 15 residues. CDR1 is SGHKS and CDR2 is YYEKEE in the germline V gene (reference sequence). With 1 base removed from V and 6 bases from J, the gap between germline ends came to 15 bases. The CDR3 protein is CASSLRGPPADTQYF. CDR3 nucleotides: TGTGCCAGCAGCTTGCGGGGTCCGCCCGCGGATACGCAGTATTTT.

The chain uses TRBV5-1 and TRBJ2-5, with no clear D. The CDR3 totals 14 residues. V was pared by 2 bases and J by 1 base, with 9 bases between. Germline CDR1 reads SGHRS; CDR2 reads YFSETQ. This CDR3 is CASSFRLGQETQYF. CDR3 nucleotides: TGCGCCAGCAGCTTCCGGCTGGGCCAAGAGACCCAGTACTTC.

V usage is TRBV14 and J usage is TRBJ1-2, with TRBD1 matching over 8 bases. This CDR3 comprises 16 residues. The trim removed 3 bases at V and 4 bases at J, leaving 10 bases unmatched. Germline loops: CDR1 SGHDN, CDR2 FVKESK. The CDR3, as DNA: TGTGCCAGCAGCCAGAGATATGGGACAGGCATCTATGGCTACACCTTC. Amino acids: CASSQRYGTGIYGYTF.

The J gene is TRBJ2-5, the V gene TRBV7-6, with 8 bases identical to TRBD1. V gave up 3 bases and J gave up 8 bases; unmatched junction bases: 14. The CDR3 is 16 amino acids. CDR1 and CDR2 from the germline V gene are SGHVS and FNYEAQ. The CDR3 here is CASSFSPRGQGATQYF. Here the CDR3 DNA reads TGTGCCAGCAGCTTCTCCCCCCGGGGGCAGGGGGCAACCCAGTACTTC.

This rearrangement joins TRBV2 to TRBJ2-2, with D hard to call. Germline values: CDR1 SNHLY, CDR2 FYNNEI. The CDR3 contains 13 residues. Trimming took off 3 bases at V and 8 bases at J, with 10 bases between the two ends. Written as DNA, the CDR3 is TGTGCCAGCAGTGACACCCTAATTGGGGAGCTGTTTTTT. It encodes CASSDTLIGELFF.

The chain joins TRBV14 to TRBJ1-1; maybe TRBD1 (5 bases). Germline CDR1 reads SGHDN; CDR2 reads FVKESK. V lost 1 base and J lost 5, with 17 bases in between. CDR3 size: 16 residues. CDR3 residues: CASSQGFGTGVTEAFF. CDR3 bases: TGTGCCAGCAGCCAAGGATTTGGGACTGGGGTTACTGAAGCTTTCTTT. The full variable domain, rest sourced from reference TRBV14 and TRBJ1-1, is EAGVTQFPSHSVIEKGQTVTLRCDPISGHDNLYWYRRVMGKEIKFLLHFVKESKQDESGMPNNRFLAERTGGTYSTLKVQPAELEDSGVYFCASSQGFGTGVTEAFFGQGTRLTVV.

The CDR3 bases are TGTGCCAGCAGCCAGACAGGTTACGAGCAGTACTTC. As protein: CASSQTGYEQYF. The chain links TRBV11-2 to TRBJ2-7; tentatively, D is TRBD1 (6 bases). Trimming took 5 bases from V and 4 from J, leaving 9 bases between them. The CDR3 covers 12 residues. Germline V lookup: CDR1 SGHAT, CDR2 FQNNGV.

This chain connects TRBV5-1 to TRBJ2-5; no clear D. CDR3 length: 14 amino acids. V was clipped by 4 bases and J by 4 bases, with 14 bases between them. Germline assignment: CDR1 SGHRS and CDR2 YFSETQ. The CDR3 DNA reads as TGCGCCAGCAGCCCAGACCGCCCAAGAGAGACCCAGTACTTC. Encoded protein: CASSPDRPRETQYF.

The V and J genes are TRBV18 and TRBJ2-7; TRBD1 matches 10 bases. J gave up 9 bases and V 3 bases, and 8 bases lay outside the gene matches. Germline V CDR1 and CDR2: KGHSH, LQKENI. The CDR3 runs 14 residues. CDR3 sequence: CASSPEGQGIGQYF. CDR3 DNA sequence: TGTGCCAGCTCACCGGAGGGACAGGGGATCGGGCAGTACTTC.

The chain links TRBV7-9 to TRBJ2-2; maybe TRBD2 (6 bases). CDR1 is SEHNR and CDR2 is FQNEAQ in the germline V gene (reference sequence). Trimming took 5 bases from V and 1 from J, leaving 11 bases between them. This CDR3 contains 15 residues. The CDR3 is CASSPASVNTGELFF. The CDR3 bases are TGTGCCAGCAGCCCAGCTAGCGTGAACACCGGGGAGCTGTTTTTT.

The CDR3 DNA reads as TGTGCCAGCAGCTTTTTAAGCGGGGGACGCTACGAGCAGTACTTC. It translates to CASSFLSGGRYEQYF. This rearrangement joins TRBV11-2 to TRBJ2-7; 8 nucleotides match TRBD2. The V gene end was trimmed by 3 bases and the J gene end by 3 bases; junction bases not matched to a gene: 7. The CDR3 is 15 residues long. Per the germline V gene, CDR1 is SGHAT and CDR2 is FQNNGV.

The chain recombines TRBV5-1 with TRBJ2-3; D perhaps matches TRBD2 (6 bases). In germline, CDR1 is SGHRS, CDR2 YFSETQ. V was clipped by 4 bases and J by 4 bases, with 22 bases between them. This CDR3 contains 17 residues. The CDR3 DNA reads TGCGCCAGCAGCAGAACCCCTAGCGTGGGTAGCCCAGATACGCAGTATTTT. Residues: CASSRTPSVGSPDTQYF.

The V call is TRBV19, the J call TRBJ2-1, with 10 positions matching TRBD2. The V gene's germline CDR1 is LNHDA and CDR2 SQIVND (reference sequence). V shed 1 base, J shed 0 bases, and the junction held 6 bases outside the gene matches. This CDR3 is 18 amino acids long. CDR3 residues: CASSIGLAGGSSYNEQFF. DNA for the CDR3: TGTGCCAGTAGTATAGGACTAGCGGGCGGGAGCTCCTACAATGAGCAGTTCTTC.

This clone appeared a few times. This chain connects TRBV16 to TRBJ2-5; possible D gene TRBD2, 5 bases. The V gene's germline CDR1 is KGHSY and CDR2 FQNENV. The CDR3 consists of 17 residues. V was clipped by 2 bases and J by 0 bases, with 16 bases between them. CDR3 in amino acids: CASSQGTPGVHQETQYF. The CDR3 bases are TGTGCCAGCAGCCAAGGCACTCCCGGGGTACACCAAGAGACCCAGTACTTC.

This clone has only one observation. The rearrangement uses TRBV20-1 and TRBJ1-2, with D hard to call. V lost 7 bases and J lost 4, with 10 bases in between. The germline gives CDR1 DFQATT, CDR2 SNEGSKA (reference sequence). The CDR3 covers 11 residues. CDR3 amino acids: CSVKRIYGYTF. The CDR3, as DNA: TGCAGTGTTAAGCGAATCTATGGCTACACCTTC.

V usage is TRBV7-2 and J usage is TRBJ2-1; the D is unclear. The ends were cut back, 0 bases at V and 7 bases at J, with 10 bases in the middle. This CDR3 is 14 amino acids long. Looked up from germline, CDR1 is SGHTA and CDR2 is FQGNSA. The chain's CDR3 is CASSLAPAMNEQFF. The CDR3 DNA is TGTGCCAGCAGCTTAGCTCCAGCGATGAATGAGCAGTTCTTC.

V usage is TRBV18 and J usage is TRBJ2-7; D remains unclear. V lost 3 bases and J lost 6, with 6 bases in between. The germline V gene has CDR1 KGHSH and CDR2 LQKENI. This CDR3 spans 11 amino acids. In DNA form, the CDR3 reads TGTGCCAGCTCACCGAACTCCGAGCAGTACTTC. Encoded protein: CASSPNSEQYF.

A word on this clone: One end of the junction does not line up with germline, which may come from a read error. The V call is TRBV7-7, the J call TRBJ2-7; 8 bases are shared with TRBD1. This CDR3 contains 14 residues. In germline, CDR1 is SSHAT, CDR2 FNYEAQ (reference sequence). CDR3 nucleotides: TGTGCTAGCAGCTCCAGGACAGGGTTCATGACTCGGTACTTC. This translates into CASSSRTGFMTRYF.

This chain connects TRBV4-2 to TRBJ2-1; TRBD2 matches 7 bases. The CDR3 contains 16 residues. Trimming removed 1 base from V and 2 bases from J; junction bases left unmatched: 5. Germline V gives CDR1 LGHNA, CDR2 YNFKEQ. CDR3 nucleotide sequence: TGTGCCAGCAGCCAAGGCCTAGCGGCTACCTACAATGAGCAGTTCTTC. Encoded protein: CASSQGLAATYNEQFF.